The 18 T cell receptor beta chains reported below all come from one sample, sequenced in a study of technical replicates of blood from several donors. Libraries were prepared by immunoSEQ multiplex PCR; TCRdb keeps only in-frame clonotypes and omits some of them. The repertoire holds about 93,000 clones, around 95% seen once, with 0.26% in the top ten. The sequencing sample was made of T cells isolated from PBMCs. The receptors were gathered from a human donor in good health.

This clone appeared once. The rearrangement joins TRBV2 to TRBJ2-7, with a tentative D call TRBD2 (6 bases). Trimming removed 7 bases from V and 3 bases from J, with 13 bases in between. The CDR3 loop spans 13 amino acids. Germline V gives CDR1 SNHLY, CDR2 FYNNEI. CDR3 in DNA: TGTGCCAGCAAGAGACTAGTGTTCTACGAGCAGTACTTC. The encoded protein is CASKRLVFYEQYF.

The chain employs TRBV7-9 and TRBJ2-5; 9 bases line up with TRBD1. The CDR3 is made up of 13 amino acids. CDR1 and CDR2 (germline): SEHNR, FQNEAQ (reference sequence). V was pared by 5 bases and J by 4 bases, with 2 bases of the junction left unmatched. The CDR3 coding sequence is TGTGCCAGCAGCGAGACAGGGGGAGAGACCCAGTACTTC. The encoded protein is CASSETGGETQYF.

CDR3 sequence (DNA): TGCGCCAGCAGCCCCATAAGAGGCGAGGGCTACACCTTC. This encodes CASSPIRGEGYTF. This chain uses TRBV5-1 with TRBJ1-2; D remains ambiguous. The ends were cut back, 4 bases at V and 8 bases at J, with 15 bases in the middle. Per germline, CDR1 SGHRS and CDR2 YFSETQ. This CDR3 is built from 13 residues.

The V and J genes are TRBV6-1 and TRBJ1-2, with D perhaps matching TRBD1 (5 bases). The germline V and J ends were trimmed by 7 bases and 7 bases, with 10 bases remaining between them. The germline CDR1 and CDR2 sequences are MNHNS and SASEGT. CDR3 size: 11 residues. CDR3 sequence reads: CASTARVGYTF. CDR3 nucleotides: TGTGCCAGCACCGCCAGGGTTGGCTACACCTTC.

V and J are TRBV19 and TRBJ2-3, with D perhaps TRBD2 (6 bases). Trimming cost V 4 bases and J 0 bases, with 14 bases left between them. Germline CDR1 and CDR2: LNHDA and SQIVND (reference sequence). The CDR3 runs 16 residues. This CDR3 reads CASSTLETSSTDTQYF. The CDR3 nucleotides are TGTGCCAGTAGTACACTGGAGACTAGTAGCACAGATACGCAGTATTTT.

This rearrangement joins TRBV9 to TRBJ2-1; D might be TRBD2 (6 bases). The germline gives CDR1 SGDLS, CDR2 YYNGEE. V gave up 4 bases and J gave up 4 bases, with 15 bases separating them. The CDR3 spans 15 residues. The CDR3 reads CASSLAGYTYNEQFF. Written as DNA, the CDR3 is TGTGCCAGCAGCCTGGCGGGGTACACATACAATGAGCAGTTCTTC.

The count of this clone is one. The rearrangement links TRBV19 to TRBJ2-1; tentative D call: TRBD2 (7 bases). This CDR3 has 17 amino acids. Germline V gene data show CDR1 as LNHDA and CDR2 as SQIVND (reference sequence). V lost 3 bases and J lost 6, with 21 bases in between. CDR3 amino acids: CASSILPTGEGVNEQFF. CDR3 in DNA: TGTGCCAGTAGTATTCTCCCCACGGGGGAGGGGGTCAATGAGCAGTTCTTC.

V is TRBV29-1 and J is TRBJ1-4; D gene unclear. The V end was cut by 0 bases, the J end by 3 bases, with 8 bases between. Per germline, CDR1 SQVTM and CDR2 ANQGSEA. The CDR3 sequence is 14 residues long. The CDR3 region is CSVEDRGPNEKLFF. The CDR3 DNA reads as TGCAGCGTTGAAGATCGGGGTCCTAATGAAAAACTGTTTTTT.

J is TRBJ2-3 and V is TRBV30; TRBD1 aligns across 9 bases. This CDR3 has 15 residues. After removal of 2 bases from V and 2 bases from J, the junction contained 5 bases not matched to a gene. Germline assignment: CDR1 GTSNPN and CDR2 SVGIG (reference sequence). The CDR3 protein is CAWSLDRGVTDTQYF. The CDR3 nucleotides are TGTGCCTGGAGTCTGGACAGGGGTGTCACAGATACGCAGTATTTT.

V gene TRBV30 combines with J gene TRBJ2-7, with D possibly matching TRBD2 (6 bases). The V gene lost 3 bases and the J gene lost 6 bases, with 18 bases spanning the gap. CDR3 length equals 14 residues. The germline V gene has CDR1 GTSNPN and CDR2 SVGIG (reference sequence). In DNA, the CDR3 is TGTGCCTGGAGGATTGGAGGGCCAGTGGGCGAGCAGTACTTC. This codes for CAWRIGGPVGEQYF.

This sequence joins TRBV7-2 and TRBJ1-3; D ambiguous. V dropped 3 bases and J dropped 0 bases, with 9 bases sitting between them. Germline CDR1 reads SGHTA; CDR2 reads FQGNSA. This CDR3 is 15 amino acids long. The CDR3 spells CASSFGRGSGNTIYF. In DNA, the CDR3 is TGTGCCAGCAGCTTTGGGCGGGGCTCTGGAAACACCATATATTTT.

The V gene is TRBV7-9, the J gene TRBJ2-2; a weak D match, TRBD1 (5 bases). The CDR3 runs to 15 residues. Germline V gives CDR1 SEHNR, CDR2 FQNEAQ (reference sequence). Trimming removed 5 bases from V and 6 bases from J, with 16 bases in between. Written as DNA, the CDR3 is TGTGCCAGCAGCCCCGACAGTTTCTCCCCCGGGGAGCTGTTTTTT. Protein sequence: CASSPDSFSPGELFF.

The gene calls are TRBV18 and TRBJ2-1; TRBD2 matches 14 bases. Germline lookup yields CDR1 KGHSH and CDR2 LQKENI. V lost 8 bases and J lost 1; bases outside the gene matches: 7. The CDR3 totals 17 residues. In DNA, the CDR3 is TGTGCCAGCCAGGGACTAGCGGGAGACAGATCCTACAATGAGCAGTTCTTC. Translating it yields CASQGLAGDRSYNEQFF.

The gene calls are TRBV5-5 and TRBJ1-2, with TRBD1 matching 9 bases. This CDR3 spans 18 amino acids. The V and J ends lost 1 base and 8 bases, in that order; junction bases with no gene match: 18. From germline, CDR1 is SGHKS and CDR2 YYEKEE (reference sequence). CDR3 sequence (DNA): TGTGCCAGCAGCTTGCATTTCCCCGGGACAGGGAGTGCAGAGGGCTACACCTTC. Residues: CASSLHFPGTGSAEGYTF.

The chain recombines TRBV30 with TRBJ1-3; D unresolved. V was pared by 5 bases and J by 3 bases, with 11 bases between. Germline lookup yields CDR1 GTSNPN and CDR2 SVGIG (reference sequence). The CDR3 consists of 13 residues. The CDR3 DNA reads TGTGCCTGGGTCTCGGGTTATGGAAACACCATATATTTT. Amino acid sequence: CAWVSGYGNTIYF.

The CDR3: CASGGPTGELFF. CDR3 sequence (DNA): TGTGCCAGCGGCGGCCCCACCGGGGAGCTGTTTTTT. The chain combines TRBV2 with TRBJ2-2, with no clear D. The CDR3 runs 12 residues. V lost 8 bases, J lost 4 bases, and 8 bases lay in between. From germline, CDR1 is SNHLY and CDR2 FYNNEI.

This chain connects TRBV10-1 to TRBJ2-3; TRBD1 aligns across 7 bases. CDR1 WNHNN and CDR2 SYGVQD come from the germline V gene (reference sequence). V shed 3 bases and J 1 base; nucleotides not matched to a gene: 7. The length of the CDR3 is 16 residues. The CDR3 protein is CASSENRGAGTDTQYF. The CDR3 nucleotides read TGCGCCAGCAGTGAAAACAGGGGCGCAGGCACAGATACGCAGTATTTT.

The CDR3 spells CASSPKTSKETQYF. DNA for the CDR3: TGTGCCAGCAGCCCAAAGACTAGCAAAGAGACCCAGTACTTC. The V gene is TRBV7-9, the J gene TRBJ2-5, with TRBD2 matching 7 bases. V trimming: 5 bases; J trimming: 3 bases; junction bases outside the gene matches: 6. Germline V gene sequence: CDR1 SEHNR, CDR2 FQNEAQ (reference sequence). This CDR3 spans 14 amino acids.